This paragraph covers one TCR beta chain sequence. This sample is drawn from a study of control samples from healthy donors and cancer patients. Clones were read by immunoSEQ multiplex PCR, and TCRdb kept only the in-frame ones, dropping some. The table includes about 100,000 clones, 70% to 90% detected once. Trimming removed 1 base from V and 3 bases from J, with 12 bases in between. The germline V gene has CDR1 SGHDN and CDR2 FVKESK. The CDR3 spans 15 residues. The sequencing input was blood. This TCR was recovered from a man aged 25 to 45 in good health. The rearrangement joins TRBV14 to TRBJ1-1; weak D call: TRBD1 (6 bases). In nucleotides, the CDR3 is TGTGCCAGCAGCCAAGGCCAGGGGTATGACACTGAAGCTTTCTTT. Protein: CASSQGQGYDTEAFF.